The clone carrying this TCR beta chain was counted only a few times. Antigen specificity is unknown. CDR3 length: 16 residues. TCRB transcripts that were expressed got sequenced, as all of the isolated RNA had been reverse transcribed. TCRdb's table, derived via immunoSEQ multiplex PCR, lists solely in-frame clones and lacks some. Of around 300,000 clones in the sample, 8% were seen once. These data are taken from a study of beta chain features in type 1 diabetes. In the study overall: Analysis included over 90 million sorted cells drawn from all samples.

Study-level findings and limits: Type 1 diabetes patients had fewer VDJ junction insertions and more deletions.

This receptor was taken from a woman between 18 and 29 years old in good health. The sequenced sample consisted of central memory CD4+ T cells from blood. The rearrangement uses TRBV21-1 and TRBJ1-4; the D call in the table, TRBD1, was not verified against the DNA. TRBV21-1 corresponds to a pseudogene. The CDR3 region is CASSRHFWDSNEKLFF. CDR3 nucleotides: TGTGCCAGCAGCCGGCATTTTTGGGACAGTAATGAAAAACTGTTTTTT.